The 6 T cell receptor beta chains presented below share a single source sample, sequenced in a study of blood T cell repertoires in COVID-19. Assay: immunoSEQ multiplex PCR; the TCRdb copy retains only in-frame clones and omits some. The sample holds approximately 280,000 clones, about 85% seen once. Source material: PBMCs or T cells enriched from blood (not recorded which). All receptors derive from a woman in her fifties or sixties who had recovered from COVID-19.

The chain combines TRBV6-6 with TRBJ2-2, with 13 bases that match TRBD2. The V and J ends lost 5 bases and 5 bases, in that order; junction bases with no gene match: 5. CDR1 MNHNY and CDR2 SVGAGI come from the germline V gene (reference sequence). CDR3 length: 16 amino acids. CDR3 residues: CASSPGLAGATGELFF. In DNA, the CDR3 is TGTGCCAGCAGTCCTGGACTAGCGGGAGCGACCGGGGAGCTGTTTTTT.

This clone has a single count. The rearrangement joins TRBV4-1 to TRBJ2-1; 9 bases are shared with TRBD2. This CDR3 region has 16 residues. J lost 1 base, V lost 0 bases, and 1 base had no gene match. Per germline, CDR1 MGHRA and CDR2 YSYEKL. The CDR3 bases are TGCGCCAGCAGCCAAGATCTAGCGGGGTCCTACAATGAGCAGTTCTTC. It is translated as CASSQDLAGSYNEQFF.

V gene TRBV7-2 combines with J gene TRBJ2-1; TRBD1 matches 8 bases. Germline V gives CDR1 SGHTA, CDR2 FQGNSA. Trimming removed 4 bases from V and 4 bases from J; junction bases left unmatched: 6. The CDR3 contains 15 residues. The DNA of the CDR3 is TGTGCCAGCAGCTACGACAGGGGATTTTACAATGAGCAGTTCTTC. It translates to CASSYDRGFYNEQFF.

The V call is TRBV19, the J call TRBJ2-4; no firm D call. The germline gives CDR1 LNHDA, CDR2 SQIVND (reference sequence). This CDR3 is built from 12 residues. V was cut by 5 bases and J by 8 bases, with 10 bases left in between. The CDR3 is CASSPVGDIQYF. The CDR3 DNA is TGTGCCAGTAGTCCAGTCGGAGACATTCAGTACTTC.

This clone has just one count. The CDR3 sequence: CASSLQGAVGYTF. The CDR3 DNA is TGTGCCAGCAGTCTACAGGGGGCGGTTGGCTACACCTTC. The chain is built from TRBV25-1 and TRBJ1-2; 9 bases are a match to TRBD1. Germline CDR1 MGHDK, CDR2 SYGVNS. This CDR3 comprises 13 residues. The V gene end was trimmed by 5 bases and the J gene end by 7 bases; junction bases not matched to a gene: 5.

The chain has TRBV12-3 or TRBV12-4 and TRBJ2-7, with no clear D. The CDR3 sequence is 11 residues long. The ends were cut back, 3 bases at V and 6 bases at J, with 6 bases in the middle. CDR3 in DNA: TGTGCCAGCAGTTTTCTAAGCGAGCAGTACTTC. Amino acids: CASSFLSEQYF.